One sample yielded the 7 T cell receptor beta chains listed below, sequenced in a study of blood T cell repertoires in COVID-19. Clones were sequenced by immunoSEQ multiplex PCR, and TCRdb holds only the in-frame ones, with some missing. Among about 200,000 clones listed, approximately 84% were seen once. Material for sequencing was peripheral blood. These receptors were obtained from a man older than 75 with acute or convalescent COVID-19.

This clone was seen once. V and J are TRBV12-2 and TRBJ1-1. TRBV12-2 is listed as a pseudogene. The CDR3 contains 10 residues. CDR3 amino acids: CASRRTEAFF. CDR3 sequence (DNA): TGTGCAAGTCGGAGGACTGAAGCTTTCTTT.

J is TRBJ2-7 and V is TRBV5-1; TRBD2 aligns across 9 bases. Trimming cost V 0 bases and J 3 bases; bases outside gene matches: 4. Per germline, CDR1 SGHRS and CDR2 YFSETQ. The CDR3 runs 15 residues. The CDR3 here is CASSLGLAGLYEQYF. CDR3 sequence (DNA): TGCGCCAGCAGCTTGGGGCTAGCGGGACTCTACGAGCAGTACTTC.

This clone was counted only a few times. In nucleotides, the CDR3 is TGTGCTAGTGGGCTCGGACTAGCGGAATACAATGAGCAGTTCTTC. Translation gives CASGLGLAEYNEQFF. V and J are TRBV12-5 and TRBJ2-1; 10 nucleotides match TRBD2. The CDR3 contains 15 residues. V lost 6 bases to trimming and J lost 4 bases; unmatched junction nucleotides: 6. Germline CDR1 LGHNT, CDR2 FRNRAP.

The rearrangement joins TRBV27 to TRBJ2-4; perhaps TRBD1 as D (7 bases). The CDR3 consists of 17 residues. V was pared by 8 bases and J by 0 bases, with 20 bases between. Looked up from germline, CDR1 is MNHEY and CDR2 is SMNVEV (reference sequence). DNA of the CDR3: TGTGCCAGCCGTCCTAGGGGGCGGGGAATAGCCAAAAACATTCAGTACTTC. As protein: CASRPRGRGIAKNIQYF.

The V and J genes are TRBV5-8 and TRBJ1-3, with 7 bases identical to TRBD1. The CDR3 is 14 amino acids. Germline values: CDR1 SGHTS, CDR2 YDEGEE. V was pared by 4 bases and J by 2 bases, with 3 bases of the junction left unmatched. The DNA of the CDR3 is TGTGCCAGCAGCCCGGGACAGCCTGGAAACACCATATATTTT. This encodes CASSPGQPGNTIYF.

The chain joins TRBV7-2 to TRBJ2-4; 9 bases are a match to TRBD1. This CDR3 is 15 amino acids long. The germline V gene encodes CDR1 SGHTA and CDR2 FQGNSA. After removal of 5 bases from V and 3 bases from J, the junction contained 5 bases not matched to a gene. The CDR3 here is CASSPGQGDKNIQYF. The CDR3 coding sequence is TGTGCCAGCAGCCCGGGACAGGGTGACAAAAACATTCAGTACTTC.

CDR3 protein: CASSPPVGGSGKANEQFF. CDR3 coding DNA: TGTGCCAGCTCACCACCCGTTGGCGGGAGCGGGAAGGCCAATGAGCAGTTCTTC. The genes are TRBV18 and TRBJ2-1; 7 bases match TRBD2. This CDR3 comprises 18 residues. CDR1 is KGHSH and CDR2 is LQKENI in the germline V gene. Losses at the gene ends were 0 bases for V and 6 bases for J; bases not matched to a gene: 14.